This TCR beta chain came from a study of cytomegalovirus exposure and HLA in healthy donors. Turning to the study itself: Ancestry clustering placed 70% to 90% of some 400 genotyped donors in the Caucasian-associated cluster.

Trimming cost V 4 bases and J 1 base; bases outside gene matches: 4. CDR1 and CDR2 from the germline V gene are SGDLS and YYNGEE. The CDR3 length is 15 residues. Although they were nominally healthy when sampled, donors likely had unrecorded immune exposures. PCR primers comprised 60 Vbeta and 13 Jbeta primers. Sequencing was performed with immunoSEQ multiplex PCR; in TCRdb, only in-frame clones are kept and a portion is missing. In the table there are about 130,000 clones, approximately 8.7% of which are singletons. The receptor was derived from a middle-aged man in good health and CMV-seronegative. The material sequenced was PBMCs. V usage is TRBV9 and J usage is TRBJ1-2, with 10 bases identical to TRBD1. CDR3 nucleotide sequence: TGTGCCAGCAGCCCCGGACAGGGGGTTAACTATGGCTACACCTTC. Protein sequence: CASSPGQGVNYGYTF.